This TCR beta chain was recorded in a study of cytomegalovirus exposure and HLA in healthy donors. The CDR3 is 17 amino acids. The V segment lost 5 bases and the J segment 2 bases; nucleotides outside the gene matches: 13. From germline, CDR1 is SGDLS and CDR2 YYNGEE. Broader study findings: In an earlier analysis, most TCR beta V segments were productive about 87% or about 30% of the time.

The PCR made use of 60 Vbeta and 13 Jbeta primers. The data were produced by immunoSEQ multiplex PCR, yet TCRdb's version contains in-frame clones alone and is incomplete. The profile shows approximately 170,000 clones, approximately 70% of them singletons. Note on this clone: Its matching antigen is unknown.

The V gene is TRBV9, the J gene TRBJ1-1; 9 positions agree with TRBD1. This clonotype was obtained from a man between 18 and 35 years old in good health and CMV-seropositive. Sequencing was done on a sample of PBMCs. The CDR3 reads CASSVRDRASPNTEAFF. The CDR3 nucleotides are TGTGCCAGCAGTGTCCGGGACAGGGCTTCCCCCAACACTGAAGCTTTCTTT.